The rows below give T cell receptor beta chains drawn from one sample of a study of response to subunit inactivated influenza vaccine. TCRdb re-analysed the RT-PCR reads in MiXCR, keeping a single row per CDR3 protein. Here the sample spans a few hundred thousand distinct CDR3 sequences, approximately 6.9% being singletons. The material sequenced was PBMCs from blood, taken around 2 years after vaccination. These receptors all come from a man in his fifties or sixties who received an inactivated influenza vaccine. Both conserved end residues are part of each CDR3. Fields, in order: J gene, CDR3 length, clone size, D gene, V gene, CDR3 DNA, CDR3 protein. D genes are given only for firm matches. Some rows mark clone size as missing; the rest say once, few, many or name a class of expanded clone.

TRBJ1-6,14,few,.,TRBV4-3,TGCGCCAGCAGCCAAGGATTCTTGGATTCACCCCTCCACTTT,CASSQGFLDSPLHF
TRBJ2-5,15,.,TRBD2,TRBV12-3/TRBV12-4,TGTGCCAGCAGTTTGCTGGGTAGCGGGGGCGGGACCCAGTACTTC,CASSLLGSGGGTQYF
TRBJ1-4,14,many,.,TRBV5-1,TGCGCCAGCAGCCCCGGAGGCCGGAATGAAAAACTGTTTTTT,CASSPGGRNEKLFF
TRBJ2-5,11,many,.,TRBV29-1,TGCAGCGTTGAATCTAGAAAGACCCAGTACTTC,CSVESRKTQYF
TRBJ2-1,12,.,.,TRBV9,TGTGCCAGCAGCGATAACCTAAGGGAGCAGTTCTTC,CASSDNLREQFF
TRBJ1-2,14,few,.,TRBV7-2,TGTGCCAGCAGCCGAAACCTGGGGGACTATGGCTACACCTTC,CASSRNLGDYGYTF
TRBJ2-7,14,few,TRBD1,TRBV27,TGTGCCAGCAGTCCGGGACAGGGGCTGGCCGAGCAGTACTTC,CASSPGQGLAEQYF
TRBJ1-4,14,.,.,TRBV5-1,TGCGCCAGCAGAGAGTTTGCAACTAATGAAAAACTGTTTTTT,CASREFATNEKLFF
TRBJ1-6,15,.,.,TRBV10-1,TGCGCCAGCAGTGTCAGTCTCTCCTATAATTCACCCCTCCACTTT,CASSVSLSYNSPLHF
TRBJ1-5,12,few,.,TRBV27,TGTGCCAGCGCCTTGGGGAGGGGGCCCCAGCATTTT,CASALGRGPQHF
TRBJ1-1,15,.,.,TRBV5-1,TGCGCCAGCAGCCCCGGGGCCCCCGGAGCCACTGAAGCTTTCTTT,CASSPGAPGATEAFF
TRBJ2-5,14,few,TRBD1,TRBV6-2/TRBV6-3,TGTGCCAGCAGTTACCCGGGACAGATGGAGACCCAGTACTTC,CASSYPGQMETQYF
TRBJ2-1,12,.,.,TRBV20-1,TGCAGTGCTAGTTACTCGTACAATGAGCAGTTCTTC,CSASYSYNEQFF
TRBJ2-3,14,few,.,TRBV12-3/TRBV12-4,TGTGCCAGCAGTTTTCGGCAGAGCACAGATACGCAGTATTTT,CASSFRQSTDTQYF
TRBJ1-1,13,.,.,TRBV7-9,TGTGCCAGCAGCCGAGGACAGAGCAATGAAGCTTTCTTT,CASSRGQSNEAFF
TRBJ1-5,15,many,.,TRBV19,TGTGCCAGTAGTATGTCAGGATTCACTAATCAGCCCCAGCATTTT,CASSMSGFTNQPQHF
TRBJ1-1,16,few,TRBD1,TRBV7-8,TGTGCCAGCAGCGTACCGGGACAGACAAAGAACACTGAAGCTTTCTTT,CASSVPGQTKNTEAFF
TRBJ1-6,13,.,.,TRBV7-9,TGTGCCAGCAGCCCCAGACCCGACCTGGCCCTCCACTTT,CASSPRPDLALHF
TRBJ2-7,13,.,.,TRBV29-1,TGCAGCGTTCAAATAAGTAGAGGATACGAGCAGTACTTC,CSVQISRGYEQYF
TRBJ1-2,15,many,.,TRBV15,TGTGCCACCAGCAGAGAGAGGGGTACTAACTATGGCTACACCTTC,CATSRERGTNYGYTF
TRBJ1-5,14,many,TRBD1,TRBV12-3/TRBV12-4,TGTGCCAGCAGCTTGGGACAGTTGAATCAGCCCCAGCATTTT,CASSLGQLNQPQHF
TRBJ2-5,15,.,TRBD1,TRBV5-1,TGCGCCAGCAGCTCCGGGACAGGGGGCGGAGAGACCCAGTACTTC,CASSSGTGGGETQYF
TRBJ2-7,15,few,TRBD2,TRBV4-3,TGCGCCAGCAGCCGACTAGCGGGGGCCCCCTACGAGCAGTACTTC,CASSRLAGAPYEQYF
TRBJ2-3,15,many,TRBD2,TRBV20-1,TGCAGTGCTAGAGATTCTAGCGGGGGCACAGATACGCAGTATTTT,CSARDSSGGTDTQYF
TRBJ1-2,16,many,TRBD1,TRBV3-1,TGTGCCAGCAGCCGACAACTAACAGGGGGCTGGGATGGCTACACCTTC,CASSRQLTGGWDGYTF
TRBJ1-5,15,.,.,TRBV27,TGTGCCAGCAGTCCCCAGAAGGGGATAGATCAGCCCCAGCATTTT,CASSPQKGIDQPQHF
TRBJ2-5,16,.,TRBD2,TRBV7-9,TGTGCCAGCAGCTTAGTTGGACTAGCGGGGCGTGAGACCCAGTACTTC,CASSLVGLAGRETQYF